A selection of T cell receptor beta chains follows, all from one sample in a study of blood T cell repertoires in COVID-19. Sequencing was performed with immunoSEQ multiplex PCR; in TCRdb, only in-frame clones are kept and a portion is missing. The profile shows 50,000 to 65,000 clones, 85% to 90% of them singletons. Sequenced material: peripheral blood. These receptors originate from a human donor in a cohort sampled during active COVID-19. The CDR3 runs from the conserved cysteine through the conserved F or W. Fields, in order: J gene, V gene, CDR3 protein.

>TRBJ1-4|TRBV18
CASSPPWGTGREKLFF
>TRBJ2-7|TRBV15
CATSRGVGGYEQYF
>TRBJ1-1|TRBV7-9
CASSRDSLFGGEAFF
>TRBJ1-2|TRBV30
CAYWTGLGYTF
>TRBJ1-6|TRBV16
CASSLGGVDSPLHF
>TRBJ2-7|TRBV14
CASSQVTGISEQYF
>TRBJ2-5|TRBV18
CASSPGLKETQYF
>TRBJ1-5|TRBV19
CATSEGNGSNQPQHF
>TRBJ1-2|TRBV28
CASSPNRQGYNYGYTF
>TRBJ2-5|TRBV5-6
CASDGRRYQETQYF
>TRBJ1-1|TRBV27
CASSLGVGANEAFF
>TRBJ2-7|TRBV10-2
CASSPGQVYEQYF
>TRBJ1-1|TRBV30
CASLMNFAEAFF
>TRBJ1-2|TRBV11-2
CASSSRTGGYGYTF
>TRBJ1-2|TRBV28
CASSWPGQGNYGYTF
>TRBJ1-1|TRBV30
CAWSTGSTEAFF
>TRBJ2-1|TRBV6-5
CASSLGTGMYEQFF
>TRBJ1-6|TRBV7-6
CASSLLVPTGSSYNSPLHF
>TRBJ2-1|TRBV11-3
CASSLGDTEQFF
>TRBJ1-1|TRBV29-1
CSVEKSDLGAFF
>TRBJ2-7|TRBV27
CASSLAGVAHEQYF
>TRBJ2-7|TRBV4-1
CASSQEYGSGYEQYF
>TRBJ2-3|TRBV6-1
CASSDTIDRTTSTDTQYF
>TRBJ1-3|TRBV19
CASSLGDYVLSGNTIYF
>TRBJ2-2|TRBV2
CASSEGVLAGVTAGELFF
>TRBJ2-5|TRBV5-6
CASSLGGFETQYF
>TRBJ1-1|TRBV5-1
CASSFQTGAINTEAFF
>TRBJ2-7|TRBV21-1
CASSTFPYEQYF
>TRBJ2-1|TRBV11-2
CASSPGGLAVNNEQFF
>TRBJ1-2|TRBV30
CAWSVLGGGGNGYTF
>TRBJ2-1|TRBV13
CASSYKVGQGAFEQFF
>TRBJ2-7|TRBV4-1
CASSHLIGQSYEQYF
>TRBJ2-3|TRBV3-1/TRBV3-2
CASSYYTDTQYF
>TRBJ2-1|TRBV19
CASSSTGGDYNEQFF
>TRBJ2-1|TRBV9
CASSVDPRGGGNEQFF
>TRBJ1-3|TRBV24-1
CATSDLSGNTIYF
>TRBJ2-5|TRBV2
CASGLQPGFRETQYF
>TRBJ2-3|TRBV7-6
CASSFQAGTQYF
>TRBJ2-7|TRBV4-3
CASSQVVGASYEQYF
>TRBJ2-5|TRBV7-9
CASRGVQETQYF
>TRBJ2-7|TRBV11-2
CASSLGAGTSAAWEQYF
>TRBJ2-5|TRBV6-5
CARRRDTQETQYF
>TRBJ2-3|TRBV6-5
CASTGTYTDTQYF
>TRBJ2-2|TRBV24-1
CATSARVNTGELFF
>TRBJ2-7|TRBV5-6
CASSFFGRPLGYEQYF
>TRBJ1-2|TRBV19
CASSIGAGLGGYTF
>TRBJ1-2|TRBV29-1
CSASWTGSGYTF
>TRBJ2-7|TRBV5-1
CASSTGTLTYEQYF
>TRBJ2-3|TRBV7-8
CASSLVEGTDTQYF
>TRBJ2-1|TRBV4-2
CASLLGEEQFF
>TRBJ2-5|TRBV6-5
CASSYGLGQETQYF
>TRBJ2-7|TRBV21-1
CASSKPKATDHKPYEQYF
>TRBJ1-1|TRBV7-6
CASSQGQNTEAFF
>TRBJ1-1|TRBV5-1
CASSRGQGRNTEAFF
>TRBJ1-2|TRBV6-2/TRBV6-3
CASSYAWGRVDYGYTF